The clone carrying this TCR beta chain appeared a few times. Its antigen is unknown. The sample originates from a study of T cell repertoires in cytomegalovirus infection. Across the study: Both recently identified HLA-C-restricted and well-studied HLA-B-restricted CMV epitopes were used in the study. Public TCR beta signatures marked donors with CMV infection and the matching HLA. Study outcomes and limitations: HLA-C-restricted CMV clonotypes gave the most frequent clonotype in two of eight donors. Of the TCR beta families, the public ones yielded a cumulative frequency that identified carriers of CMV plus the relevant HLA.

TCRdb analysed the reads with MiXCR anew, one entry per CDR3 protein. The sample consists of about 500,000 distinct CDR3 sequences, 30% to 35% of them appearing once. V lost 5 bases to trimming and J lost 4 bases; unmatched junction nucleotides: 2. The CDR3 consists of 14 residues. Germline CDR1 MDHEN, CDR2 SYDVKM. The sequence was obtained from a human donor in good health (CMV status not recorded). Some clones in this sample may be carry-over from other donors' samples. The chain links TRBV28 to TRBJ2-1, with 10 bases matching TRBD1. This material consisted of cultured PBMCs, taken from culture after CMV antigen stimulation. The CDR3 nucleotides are TGTGCCAGCAGTGCGGGACAGGGGTACAATGAGCAGTTCTTC. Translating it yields CASSAGQGYNEQFF.